This TCR beta chain was observed in a study of blood T cell repertoires in COVID-19. About the study: COVID-19 samples, acute and convalescent, were from the United States, Italy and Spain. T cells, B-cell-depleted T cells, or PBMCs provided the cDNA or gDNA that served as material.

The V segment lost 6 bases and the J segment 7 bases; nucleotides outside the gene matches: 3. Germline CDR1 and CDR2: SNHLY and FYNNEI. The CDR3 runs 13 residues. The repertoire was sequenced with immunoSEQ multiplex PCR; TCRdb's copy has only in-frame clones and lacks some. This table holds roughly 120,000 clones, under 75% found once. Specimen: peripheral blood. The chain recombines TRBV2 with TRBJ1-5; 10 bases map to TRBD1. The receptor was isolated from a woman aged 55-70 years with acute or convalescent COVID-19. The CDR3 sequence is CASRRDRGQPQHF. In nucleotides, the CDR3 is TGTGCCAGCAGGAGGGACAGGGGACAGCCCCAGCATTTT.